This TCR beta chain was recorded in a study of T cell responses to AZD1222 COVID-19 vaccine. Study-level points and caveats: The repertoires were collected only after the peak T cell response.

Libraries were prepared by immunoSEQ multiplex PCR; TCRdb keeps only in-frame clonotypes and omits some of them. The table has some 130,000 clones, about 91% seen once. Trimming left V 2 bases short and J 2 bases short, with 7 bases between. In germline, CDR1 is MNHEY, CDR2 SVGEGT. The CDR3 covers 15 residues. Note on this clone: No antigen is known for it. This sample also contains other DNA sequences that code for the same CDR3.

This specimen was peripheral blood, taken 28 days after the second AZD1222 dose. The V and J genes are TRBV6-2 or TRBV6-3 and TRBJ2-6, with D perhaps TRBD1 or TRBD2 (5 bases each). This TCR came from an adult who received the AZD1222 COVID-19 vaccine. The CDR3 spells CASSYGGAGANVLTF. Written as DNA, the CDR3 is TGTGCCAGCAGTTACGGGGGTGCTGGGGCCAACGTCCTGACTTTC.